Detailed here is one T cell receptor beta chain. Its antigen remains unidentified. This specimen belongs to a study of T cell responses to AZD1222 COVID-19 vaccine. The V gene lost 3 bases and the J gene lost 4 bases, with 9 bases spanning the gap. Germline CDR1 MDHEN, CDR2 SYDVKM. This CDR3 has 13 residues. Only in-frame clones appear in the TCRdb table, and some are missing; sequencing was by immunoSEQ multiplex PCR. The repertoire holds around 140,000 clones, 70% to 90% seen once, with around 8% in the top ten. Study conclusions and caveats: The donor group comprised mostly white British people and more females; the analysis possibly underestimated clonal diversity.

This rearrangement joins TRBV28 to TRBJ1-2; a weak D match, TRBD1 (5 bases). The sequencing here drew on peripheral blood, taken on day 0 of AZD1222 vaccination. This receptor was taken from an adult in good health. The CDR3 spells CASSFGGFYGYTF. In DNA, the CDR3 is TGTGCCAGCAGTTTTGGGGGATTCTATGGCTACACCTTC.